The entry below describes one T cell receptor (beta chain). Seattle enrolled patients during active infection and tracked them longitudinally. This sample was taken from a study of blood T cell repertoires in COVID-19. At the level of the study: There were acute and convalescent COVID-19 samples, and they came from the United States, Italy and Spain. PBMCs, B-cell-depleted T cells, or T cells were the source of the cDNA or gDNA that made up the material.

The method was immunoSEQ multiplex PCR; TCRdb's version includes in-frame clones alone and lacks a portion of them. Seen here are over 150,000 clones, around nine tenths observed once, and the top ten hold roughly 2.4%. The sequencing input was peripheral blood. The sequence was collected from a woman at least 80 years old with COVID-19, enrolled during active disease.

This CDR3 reads CATSRIQGPQHF. The CDR3, as DNA: TGTGCCACCAGCAGGATACAGGGGCCCCAGCATTTT. The chain employs TRBV15 and TRBJ1-5; maybe TRBD1 (6 bases). The V end was cut by 3 bases, the J end by 9 bases, with 9 bases between. The CDR3 runs 12 residues. Per the germline V gene, CDR1 is LNHNV and CDR2 is YYDKDF (reference sequence). The variable domain in full, with the rest retrieved from reference TRBV15 and TRBJ1-5, is DAMVIQNPRYQVTQFGKPVTLSCSQTLNHNVMYWYQQKSSQAPKLLFHYYDKDFNNEADTPDNFQSRRPNTSFCFLDIRSPGLGDTAMYLCATSRIQGPQHFGDGTRLSIL.